The clone carrying this T cell receptor (beta chain) was seen many times. Its antigen is still unknown. One end of the junction does not line up with germline, which may come from a read error. The individuals who served as donors were healthy Caucasians living in Russia, aged roughly 6 to 90. This sample stems from a study of blood T cells in healthy people across ages. Study-wide findings and caveats: It was held that diversity estimates obtained from one million T cells represented underestimates. Per million T cells, TCR beta diversity dropped roughly linearly as age increased. There was no known CMV status for donors, so expanded clonotype changes were possibly confounded.

A second about 6 to 12 cycle PCR used barcoded and J-beta primers. TCRdb redid the calling of the 5' RACE reads with MiXCR, one entry per CDR3 protein. Here the sample spans 1.5 million to 2 million distinct CDR3 sequences, almost 35% being singletons. Germline V gene data show CDR1 as MNHNS and CDR2 as SASEGT. This CDR3 has 12 amino acids. The source of this sequence is a woman aged 25 to 39 in good health. Sequenced material: blood. V and J are TRBV6-1 and TRBJ1-2; D possibly corresponds to TRBD1 (6 bases). CDR3 nucleotide sequence: TGCGAGCTTGACCGGACAGCAAATGGCTACACCTTC. Translated, it gives CELDRTANGYTF.